The source of this T cell receptor (beta chain) is a study of T cell changes during pregnancy in multiple sclerosis. The CDR3 loop spans 14 amino acids. Germline CDR1 is MNHEY and CDR2 is SMNVEV (reference sequence). The trim removed 5 bases at V and 8 bases at J, leaving 6 bases unmatched. Libraries were prepared by immunoSEQ multiplex PCR; TCRdb keeps only in-frame clonotypes and omits some of them. The sample shows about 100,000 clones, around 90% of them seen only once. Specimen: peripheral blood, collected in the second trimester of pregnancy. The sequence came from a female donor with multiple sclerosis, enrolled in a pregnancy study. The J gene is TRBJ2-1, the V gene TRBV27; TRBD2 matches 10 bases. CDR3 in amino acids: CASSRLAGFDEQFF. CDR3 nucleotides: TGTGCCAGCAGTCGACTAGCGGGTTTTGATGAGCAGTTCTTC.